A single sample is the source of the 26 T cell receptor beta chains below, sequenced in a study of cytomegalovirus exposure and HLA in healthy donors. Primers: 60 Vbeta forward and 13 Jbeta reverse. Using immunoSEQ multiplex PCR, the repertoire was profiled, and TCRdb retains in-frame clones only, with some absent. The sample lists tens of thousands of clones; 70% were seen once. Sequenced sample: PBMCs. The receptors derive from a woman between 55 and 75 years old in good health and CMV-seropositive.

This clone was counted between two and nine times. CDR3 sequence reads: CASSLQGQTKETQYF. DNA for the CDR3: TGTGCCAGCAGCTTACAAGGACAGACCAAAGAGACCCAGTACTTC. The chain is built from TRBV7-2 and TRBJ2-5; weak D call: TRBD1 (6 bases). From germline, CDR1 is SGHTA and CDR2 FQGNSA. V was cut by 2 bases and J by 3 bases, with 13 bases left in between. This CDR3 comprises 15 residues.

The CDR3 bases are TGTGCCAGCAGCTTAGTCGAGGGGGTTGAGACCCAGTACTTC. Translating gives CASSLVEGVETQYF. The chain combines TRBV7-2 with TRBJ2-5; tentative D call: TRBD1 (6 bases). The CDR3 consists of 14 residues. The V gene lost 1 base and the J gene lost 5 bases, with 11 bases spanning the gap. Germline values: CDR1 SGHTA, CDR2 FQGNSA.

This clone has at least ten counts. The V and J genes are TRBV2 and TRBJ1-4; a weak D match, TRBD1 (6 bases). The germline V gene encodes CDR1 SNHLY and CDR2 FYNNEI. The CDR3 has 16 amino acids. V lost 3 bases, J lost 4 bases, and 15 bases lay in between. The CDR3 here is CASSDLQGLLNEKLFF. CDR3 sequence (DNA): TGTGCCAGCAGTGATTTACAGGGTCTTCTTAATGAAAAACTGTTTTTT. The variable domain in full, with the rest retrieved from reference TRBV2 and TRBJ1-4, is EPEVTQTPSHQVTQMGQEVILRCVPISNHLYFYWYRQILGQKVEFLVSFYNNEISEKSEIFDDQFSVERPDGSNFTLKIRSTKLEDSAMYFCASSDLQGLLNEKLFFGSGTQLSVL.

This clone was observed a handful of times. The V and J genes are TRBV11-3 and TRBJ1-3, with D tentatively TRBD1 (5 bases). Per the germline V gene, CDR1 is SGHNT and CDR2 is YENEEA. The CDR3 runs 16 residues. V was trimmed by 2 bases and J by 0 bases, leaving 11 bases between them. Here the CDR3 reads CASSLSGDSSGNTIYF. The CDR3 nucleotides read TGTGCCAGCAGCTTATCGGGGGATAGCTCTGGAAACACCATATATTTT.

This clone showed up just a few times. This chain uses TRBV19 with TRBJ1-2; D is undetermined. Between the trimmed V and J ends, which lost 5 bases and 8 bases, there was a span of 12 bases. CDR3 length: 12 amino acids. The germline V gene encodes CDR1 LNHDA and CDR2 SQIVND (reference sequence). This chain's CDR3 is CASSFGVGGYTF. CDR3 sequence (DNA): TGTGCCAGTAGTTTCGGGGTAGGGGGCTACACCTTC.

The V gene is TRBV5-6, the J gene TRBJ1-2; D remains unclear. The CDR3 loop spans 13 amino acids. Germline V CDR1 and CDR2: SGHDT, YYEEEE. The germline V and J ends were trimmed by 3 bases and 2 bases, with 8 bases remaining between them. Here the CDR3 reads CASSSGMNYGYTF. CDR3 DNA: TGTGCCAGCAGCTCCGGGATGAACTATGGCTACACCTTC.

This clone was picked up a small number of times. The rearrangement uses TRBV19 and TRBJ2-7; 9 nucleotides match TRBD1. The CDR3 is made up of 13 amino acids. Looked up from germline, CDR1 is LNHDA and CDR2 is SQIVND (reference sequence). The V and J ends lost 6 bases and 4 bases, in that order; junction bases with no gene match: 4. CDR3: CASSSGQGYEQYF. CDR3 nucleotide sequence: TGTGCCAGTAGCTCGGGACAGGGTTACGAGCAGTACTTC.

The V gene is TRBV4-3, the J gene TRBJ1-5, with TRBD1 identical over 7 bases. V was clipped by 0 bases and J by 11 bases; unmatched bases: 4. The CDR3 sequence is 13 residues long. Per germline, CDR1 LGHNA and CDR2 YSLEER. The CDR3: CASSQDRQGAQHF. In DNA, the CDR3 is TGCGCCAGCAGCCAAGATAGGCAGGGGGCCCAGCATTTT.

This sequence joins TRBV5-4 and TRBJ2-3; 16 bases fit TRBD2. After removal of 4 bases from V and 3 bases from J, the junction contained 8 bases not matched to a gene. The CDR3 length is 18 residues. Germline lookup yields CDR1 SGHNT and CDR2 YYREEE (reference sequence). CDR3 amino acids: CASSHGTSGGAITDTQYF. Written as DNA, the CDR3 is TGTGCCAGCAGCCACGGGACTAGCGGGGGGGCCATAACAGATACGCAGTATTTT.

V and J are TRBV10-1 and TRBJ1-2; D is ambiguous. V lost 3 bases to trimming and J lost 8 bases, with 13 bases between them. The germline gives CDR1 WNHNN, CDR2 SYGVQD (reference sequence). The CDR3 loop spans 13 amino acids. CDR3 coding DNA: TGCGCCAGCAGTGACGTTCCCTCGGGAGGCTACACCTTC. Amino acid sequence: CASSDVPSGGYTF.

On this clone: Germline and junction disagree at one end, which may indicate a read error. The chain employs TRBV7-9 and TRBJ2-7; possibly TRBD2 for D (7 bases). This CDR3 comprises 14 residues. Germline CDR1 and CDR2: SEHNR and FQNEAQ (reference sequence). The CDR3 is CSSSLGGSGYEQYF. CDR3 bases: TGTTCCAGCAGCTTAGGGGGTAGCGGGTACGAGCAGTACTTC.

Worth noting for this clone: A clone one base away is much larger, so this may be a read error. The chain employs TRBV4-2 and TRBJ1-3; D is uncertain. There are 14 residues in the CDR3. The V end lost 2 bases, the J end lost 1 base, and 6 bases lay between the germline ends. Germline assignment: CDR1 LGHNA and CDR2 YNFKEQ. Here the CDR3 reads CASSQTMSGNTIYF. In DNA form, the CDR3 reads TGTGCCAGCAGCCAAACAATGTCTGGAAACACCATATATTTT.

The rearrangement uses TRBV6-5 and TRBJ1-1, with a weak D call TRBD1 (6 bases). Germline V CDR1 and CDR2: MNHEY, SVGAGI. V lost 10 bases and J lost 1, with 13 bases in between. The CDR3 is 13 residues long. The CDR3 sequence is CATVNRENTEAFF. The CDR3 DNA reads as TGTGCCACCGTAAACAGGGAGAACACTGAAGCTTTCTTT.

The chain carries TRBV5-5 and TRBJ1-2, with D possibly TRBD1 on 6 matching bases. Germline lookup yields CDR1 SGHKS and CDR2 YYEKEE (reference sequence). Trimming took 1 base from V and 2 from J, leaving 9 bases between them. The CDR3 consists of 14 residues. The CDR3 sequence: CASSLSQGNYGYTF. Written as DNA, the CDR3 is TGTGCCAGCAGCTTGTCCCAGGGGAACTATGGCTACACCTTC. Filled out from reference TRBV5-5 and TRBJ1-2, the complete variable domain reads DAGVTQSPTHLIKTRGQQVTLRCSPISGHKSVSWYQQVLGQGPQFIFQYYEKEERGRGNFPDRFSARQFPNYSSELNVNALLLGDSALYLCASSLSQGNYGYTFGSGTRLTVV.

This chain connects TRBV7-2 to TRBJ2-1; maybe TRBD2 (7 bases). Germline CDR1 and CDR2: SGHTA and FQGNSA. The CDR3 runs to 18 residues. The V end was cut by 1 base, the J end by 7 bases, with 23 bases between. CDR3 coding DNA: TGTGCCAGCAGCTTAGGAGAGTCGGGGGCGGGGGAGGGGAATGAGCAGTTCTTC. This sequence encodes CASSLGESGAGEGNEQFF.

This chain uses TRBV7-2 with TRBJ1-5; D unclear. Trimming removed 1 base at V and 6 bases at J, with 7 bases between. The CDR3 sequence is 13 residues long. Germline CDR1 and CDR2: SGHTA and FQGNSA. The CDR3 spells CASSLGAGQPQHF. In DNA form, the CDR3 reads TGTGCCAGCAGCTTAGGAGCCGGTCAGCCCCAGCATTTT.

This chain uses TRBV5-6 with TRBJ2-2; 8 bases map to TRBD2. Germline CDR1 reads SGHDT; CDR2 reads YYEEEE. V lost 5 bases to trimming and J lost 3 bases; unmatched junction nucleotides: 9. This CDR3 comprises 16 residues. The CDR3 DNA reads TGTGCCAGCAGTTCGGGGGGGGGTACTTACACCGGGGAGCTGTTTTTT. Protein product: CASSSGGGTYTGELFF.

CDR3 in DNA: TGTGCCAGCTCACCACCTAGCGGGGGCACCGGGGAGCTGTTTTTT. It yields the protein CASSPPSGGTGELFF. The J gene is TRBJ2-2, the V gene TRBV18, with 9 positions matching TRBD2. There are 15 residues in the CDR3. Germline-derived CDR1 and CDR2 are KGHSH and LQKENI. Germline trimming cut 0 bases from V and 4 bases from J; bases unmatched to any gene: 0.

This clone was seen a single time. The genes are TRBV2 and TRBJ2-4, with D perhaps matching TRBD1 (6 bases). Germline assignment: CDR1 SNHLY and CDR2 FYNNEI. V lost 5 bases and J 1 base, leaving 9 bases between the germline ends. This CDR3 region has 14 residues. CDR3 sequence (DNA): TGTGCCAGCAGTTTAACAGGGGCCAAAAACATTCAGTACTTC. Amino acids: CASSLTGAKNIQYF.

The V call is TRBV5-1, the J call TRBJ2-5, with 8 nucleotides matching TRBD1. TRBJ2-7 matches the DNA end more closely, so the J call is doubtful. CDR1 SGHRS and CDR2 YFSETQ come from the germline V gene. This CDR3 contains 15 residues. The CDR3 DNA reads as TGCGCCAGCAGCTTGGCGGACAGGGCACTCGACGAGCAGTACTTC. Translation gives CASSLADRALDEQYF.

The chain has TRBV6-5 and TRBJ1-1; D unclear. V lost 2 bases and J lost 7, with 8 bases in between. The germline V gene encodes CDR1 MNHEY and CDR2 SVGAGI. This CDR3 contains 12 residues. The CDR3 DNA follows: TGTGCCAGCAGTTACGAGGGAAATGAAGCTTTCTTT. It translates to CASSYEGNEAFF.

The rearrangement joins TRBV7-9 to TRBJ1-3; 7 bases are shared with TRBD1. V gave up 1 base and J gave up 2 bases; unmatched junction bases: 11. CDR1 is SEHNR, CDR2 FQNEAQ, per germline (reference sequence). This CDR3 comprises 18 residues. Written as DNA, the CDR3 is TGTGCCAGCAGCTTAGTAGGAACGACAGGGAGCCCTGGAAACACCATATATTTT. This gives the protein CASSLVGTTGSPGNTIYF. The full variable domain, rest sourced from reference TRBV7-9 and TRBJ1-3, is DTGVSQNPRHKITKRGQNVTFRCDPISEHNRLYWYRQTLGQGPEFLTYFQNEAQLEKSRLLSDRFSAERPKGSFSTLEIQRTEQGDSAMYLCASSLVGTTGSPGNTIYFGEGSWLTVV.

CDR3 amino acids: CASSLRFGRERGTEAFF. The CDR3 DNA follows: TGTGCCAGCAGCCTTCGTTTCGGAAGGGAGAGAGGGACTGAAGCTTTCTTT. This chain uses TRBV14 with TRBJ1-1; D unclear. Germline V lookup: CDR1 SGHDN, CDR2 FVKESK. The CDR3 spans 17 residues. V lost 4 bases and J 5 bases, leaving 23 bases between the germline ends.

Only a few counts were recorded for this clone. The chain is built from TRBV5-1 and TRBJ1-2; TRBD1 matches 9 bases. The CDR3 length is 19 residues. Germline-derived CDR1 and CDR2 are SGHRS and YFSETQ. V was clipped by 0 bases and J by 2 bases; unmatched bases: 14. CDR3 DNA: TGCGCCAGCAGCTTGGATGGCCAGATGACAGGGGGTTTCAACTATGGCTACACCTTC. Translation gives CASSLDGQMTGGFNYGYTF.

This chain connects TRBV27 to TRBJ1-1; D call uncertain. CDR1 is MNHEY and CDR2 is SMNVEV in the germline V gene (reference sequence). Trimming took off 4 bases at V and 4 bases at J, with 16 bases between the two ends. This CDR3 comprises 15 residues. The CDR3 DNA reads TGTGCCAGCAGTTACGGGGAACTATTTCTCACTGAAGCTTTCTTT. It yields the protein CASSYGELFLTEAFF.

The chain couples TRBV7-2 to TRBJ1-1; 7 bases map to TRBD1. The CDR3 is 14 amino acids. J was trimmed by 2 bases and V by 6 bases; bases with no gene match: 6. CDR1 and CDR2 from the germline V gene are SGHTA and FQGNSA. CDR3: CASRMGQLNTEAFF. In nucleotides, the CDR3 is TGTGCCAGCAGAATGGGACAGCTCAACACTGAAGCTTTCTTT.